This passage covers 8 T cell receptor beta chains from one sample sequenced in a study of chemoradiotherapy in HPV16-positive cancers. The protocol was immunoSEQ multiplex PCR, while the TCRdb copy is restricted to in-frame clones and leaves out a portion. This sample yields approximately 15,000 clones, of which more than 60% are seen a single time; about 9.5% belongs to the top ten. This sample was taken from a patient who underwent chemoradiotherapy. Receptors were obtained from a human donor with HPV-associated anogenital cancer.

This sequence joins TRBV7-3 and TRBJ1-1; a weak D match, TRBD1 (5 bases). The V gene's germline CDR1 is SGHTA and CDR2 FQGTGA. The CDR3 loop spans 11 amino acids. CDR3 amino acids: CGGDKDTEAFF. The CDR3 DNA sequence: TGTGGGGGCGACAAGGACACTGAAGCTTTCTTT.

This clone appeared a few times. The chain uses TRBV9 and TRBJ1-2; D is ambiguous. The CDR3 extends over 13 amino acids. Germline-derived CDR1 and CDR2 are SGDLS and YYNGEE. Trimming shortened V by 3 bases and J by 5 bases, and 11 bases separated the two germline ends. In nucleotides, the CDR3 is TGTGCCAGCAGCGCGGACGGAACTTATGGCTACACCTTC. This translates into CASSADGTYGYTF. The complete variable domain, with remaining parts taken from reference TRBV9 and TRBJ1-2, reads DSGVTQTPKHLITATGQRVTLRCSPRSGDLSVYWYQQSLDQGLQFLIQYYNGEERAKGNILERFSAQQFPDLHSELNLSSLELGDSALYFCASSADGTYGYTFGSGTRLTVV.

The CDR3 DNA reads TGTGCCAGCAGCCCCCAGGGGGCGTACGAGCAGTACTTC. Translation gives CASSPQGAYEQYF. The chain is built from TRBV9 and TRBJ2-7; TRBD1 matches at 8 bases. CDR1 is SGDLS and CDR2 is YYNGEE in the germline V gene. Trimming removed 4 bases from V and 4 bases from J; junction bases left unmatched: 4. This CDR3 has 13 residues.

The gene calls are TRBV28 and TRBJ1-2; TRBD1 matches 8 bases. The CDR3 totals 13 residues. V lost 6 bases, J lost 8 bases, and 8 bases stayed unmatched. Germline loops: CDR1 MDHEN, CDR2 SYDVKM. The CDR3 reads CASRAGQARGYTF. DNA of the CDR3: TGTGCCAGCAGGGCGGGACAGGCCAGGGGCTACACCTTC.

DNA for the CDR3: TGCGCCAGCAGCCCTATTAGACAGGGGAATTCACCCCTCCACTTT. Encoded protein: CASSPIRQGNSPLHF. This chain joins TRBV4-1 and TRBJ1-6, with TRBD1 matching 8 bases. The CDR3 contains 15 residues. J gave up 7 bases and V 4 bases, and 6 bases lay outside the gene matches. Germline V gene lookup returns CDR1 MGHRA and CDR2 YSYEKL.

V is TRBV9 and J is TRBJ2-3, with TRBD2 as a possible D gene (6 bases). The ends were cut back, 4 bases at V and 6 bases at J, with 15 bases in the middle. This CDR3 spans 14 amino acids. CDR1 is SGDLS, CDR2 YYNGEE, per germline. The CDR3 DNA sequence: TGTGCCAGCAGCTCAGCGGTGGGACTCGATACGCAGTATTTT. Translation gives CASSSAVGLDTQYF.

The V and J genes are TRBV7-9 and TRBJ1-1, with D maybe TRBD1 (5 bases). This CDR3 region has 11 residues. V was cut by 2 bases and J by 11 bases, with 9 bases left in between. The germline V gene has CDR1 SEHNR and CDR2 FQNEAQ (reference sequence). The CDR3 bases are TGTGCCAGCAGCTTACAGGGCTCGGCTTTCTTT. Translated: CASSLQGSAFF.

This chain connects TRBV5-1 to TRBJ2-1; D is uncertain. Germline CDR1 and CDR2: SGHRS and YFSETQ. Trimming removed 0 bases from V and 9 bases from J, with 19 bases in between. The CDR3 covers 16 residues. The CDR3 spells CASSLDSGLQTTEQFF. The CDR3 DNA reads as TGCGCCAGCAGCTTGGATTCCGGTCTACAAACAACTGAGCAGTTCTTC.